What follows is one T cell receptor beta chain and its context. Its antigen is not known. CDR1 and CDR2 (germline): SEHNR, FQNEAQ (reference sequence). After removal of 5 bases from V and 0 bases from J, the junction contained 7 bases not matched to a gene. This CDR3 is 17 amino acids long. The data belong to a study of cytomegalovirus exposure and HLA in healthy donors. Study-level background: From donors who were HLA-typed, an early data release held 81 million or so unique TCRs.

The PCR contained 60 Vbeta and 13 Jbeta primers. Sequenced by immunoSEQ multiplex PCR; TCRdb stores in-frame clones only, minus some. The data show about 150,000 clones, over 60% seen once. Study results and limitations: Reported performance of the classifier showed diagnosis of cytomegalovirus status with high specificity and sensitivity. For most TCR sequences rarity was the rule, although some public TCRs occurred in many donors.

The rearrangement uses TRBV7-9 and TRBJ2-3; 11 bases agree with TRBD2. Sequenced: PBMCs. The TCR sequence derives from a young woman in good health and CMV-seronegative. For the CDR3, the DNA is TGTGCCAGCAGCCCTCCCGGGACTAGCGGTAGCACAGATACGCAGTATTTT. It encodes CASSPPGTSGSTDTQYF.